This T cell receptor (beta chain) was captured in a study of blood T cell repertoires in COVID-19. The overall study: PBMCs, B-cell-depleted T cells, or T cells were the source of the cDNA or gDNA that made up the material.

Source study methods: Estimation of nucleated cell counts relied on the amplification of reference gene primers. TCRdb keeps only in-frame clones here, not all; method: immunoSEQ multiplex PCR. The V and J calls and clone size come from that table; D and trimming were worked out from the DNA. The table lists around 190,000 clones, about 85% of them singletons. Germline lookup yields CDR1 WNHNN and CDR2 SYGVQD (reference sequence). Unmatched junction bases numbered 13, after V lost 6 bases and J lost 7 bases. The CDR3 length is 16 residues. Material for sequencing was peripheral blood. The receptor's source is a man aged 30 to 45 with acute or convalescent COVID-19. The chain is built from TRBV10-1 and TRBJ2-1; TRBD2 matches 9 bases. The CDR3 nucleotides are TGCGCCAGCAGCGATCTAGCGGGATTTAGTAGGAATGAGCAGTTCTTC. This encodes CASSDLAGFSRNEQFF.